A single sample is the source of the 2 T cell receptor beta chains below, sequenced in a study of blood T cell repertoires in COVID-19. TCRdb's copy holds only in-frame clones and misses some; the assay was immunoSEQ multiplex PCR. The data show tens of thousands of clones, 87% seen once. Sequencing was done on a sample of peripheral blood. The source of these receptors is a human donor in a cohort sampled during active COVID-19.

V usage is TRBV11-2 and J usage is TRBJ2-5; D is uncertain. This CDR3 is 12 amino acids long. CDR1 is SGHAT and CDR2 is FQNNGV in the germline V gene. V lost 4 bases to trimming and J lost 4 bases, with 7 bases between them. CDR3 protein: CASSYSTETQYF. The DNA of the CDR3 is TGTGCCAGCAGCTACTCAACAGAGACCCAGTACTTC.

This chain joins TRBV19 and TRBJ1-2; 8 nucleotides line up with TRBD1. The CDR3 runs to 12 residues. J lost 7 bases, V lost 7 bases, and 5 bases had no gene match. Germline lookup yields CDR1 LNHDA and CDR2 SQIVND (reference sequence). CDR3 amino acids: CASKGTGGGYTF. The CDR3 nucleotides are TGTGCCAGTAAGGGGACAGGCGGTGGCTACACCTTC.